A selection of T cell receptor beta chains follows, all from one sample in a study of metastatic and nonmetastatic thyroid tumors. TCRdb re-processed the PCR reads through MiXCR. Of tens of thousands of clones in the sample, 30% were seen once. Sequencing input: blood. The receptor source for this set is a female donor with papillary thyroid cancer or a benign thyroid nodule (not recorded which). Some clones in this sample may be carry-over from other donors' samples. Both conserved end residues are part of each CDR3. The order of the fields is D gene, V gene, clone size, J gene, CDR3 protein, CDR3 DNA. The D gene is left open where the match is weak. Clone size, where shown, is once, few, many, or a class for clones that have expanded.

D gene: TRBD2; V gene: TRBV6-2/TRBV6-3; clone size: few; J gene: TRBJ2-7; CDR3 protein: CASSGSGTSGSYEQYF; CDR3 DNA: TGTGCCAGCAGTGGCTCCGGGACTAGCGGGAGCTACGAGCAGTACTTC
D gene: .; V gene: TRBV30; clone size: .; J gene: TRBJ1-1; CDR3 protein: CACSPSGGEAFF; CDR3 DNA: TGTGCCTGTAGTCCCTCAGGAGGTGAAGCCTTCTTT
D gene: .; V gene: TRBV11-2; clone size: many; J gene: TRBJ2-5; CDR3 protein: CASSYQETQYF; CDR3 DNA: TGTGCCAGCAGCTACCAAGAGACCCAGTACTTC
D gene: TRBD1; V gene: TRBV7-3; clone size: medium-sized; J gene: TRBJ1-2; CDR3 protein: CASSLDPGGLQGYTF; CDR3 DNA: TGTGCCAGCAGCTTAGATCCAGGGGGCCTGCAAGGCTACACCTTC
D gene: TRBD2; V gene: TRBV2; clone size: .; J gene: TRBJ2-3; CDR3 protein: CARSPPTSGSADTQYF; CDR3 DNA: TGTGCCAGAAGCCCACCGACTAGCGGGAGTGCAGATACGCAGTATTTT
D gene: .; V gene: TRBV28; clone size: many; J gene: TRBJ1-2; CDR3 protein: CASSSPSYGYTF; CDR3 DNA: TGTGCCAGCAGTTCGCCGTCCTATGGCTACACCTTC
D gene: TRBD2; V gene: TRBV20-1; clone size: .; J gene: TRBJ2-1; CDR3 protein: CSDSSGLEGEAYYEQFF; CDR3 DNA: TGCAGTGATAGCTCCGGACTAGAGGGAGAGGCTTACTATGAGCAGTTCTTC
D gene: TRBD1; V gene: TRBV27; clone size: many; J gene: TRBJ1-1; CDR3 protein: CASSLYSWTGNTEAFF; CDR3 DNA: TGTGCCAGCAGTTTATATTCGTGGACAGGGAACACTGAAGCTTTCTTT
D gene: .; V gene: TRBV6-4; clone size: few; J gene: TRBJ2-2; CDR3 protein: CASSEVPTGELFF; CDR3 DNA: TGTGCCAGCAGTGAAGTTCCCACCGGGGAGCTGTTTTTT
D gene: .; V gene: TRBV6-1; clone size: .; J gene: TRBJ1-5; CDR3 protein: CASSAAGGNQPQHF; CDR3 DNA: TGTGCCAGCAGTGCCGCAGGGGGCAATCAGCCCCAGCATTTT